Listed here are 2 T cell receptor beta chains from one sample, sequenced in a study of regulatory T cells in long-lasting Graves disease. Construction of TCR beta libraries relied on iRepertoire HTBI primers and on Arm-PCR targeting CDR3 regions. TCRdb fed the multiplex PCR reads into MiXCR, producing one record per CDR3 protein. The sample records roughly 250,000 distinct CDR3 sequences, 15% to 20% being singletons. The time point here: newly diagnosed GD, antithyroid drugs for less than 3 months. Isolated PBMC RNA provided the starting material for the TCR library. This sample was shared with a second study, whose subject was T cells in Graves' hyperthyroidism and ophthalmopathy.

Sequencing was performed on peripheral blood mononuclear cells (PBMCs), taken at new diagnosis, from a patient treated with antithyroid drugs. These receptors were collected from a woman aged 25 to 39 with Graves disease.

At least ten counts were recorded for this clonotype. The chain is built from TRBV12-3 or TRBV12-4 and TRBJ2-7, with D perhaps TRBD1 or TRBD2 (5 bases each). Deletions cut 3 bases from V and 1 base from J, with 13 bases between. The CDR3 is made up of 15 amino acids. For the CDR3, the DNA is TGTGCCAGCAGTTTGGGTGCCAGGGAGTCCTACGAGCAGTACTTC. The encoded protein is CASSLGARESYEQYF.

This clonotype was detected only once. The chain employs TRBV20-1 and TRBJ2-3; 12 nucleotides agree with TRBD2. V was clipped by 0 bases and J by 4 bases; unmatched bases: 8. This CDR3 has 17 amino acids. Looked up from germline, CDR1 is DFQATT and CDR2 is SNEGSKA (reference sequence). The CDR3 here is CSARDTLTSGSADTQYF. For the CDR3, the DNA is TGCAGTGCTAGAGATACTTTGACTAGCGGGAGTGCAGATACGCAGTATTTT.